Sequencing of this TCR beta chain was carried out in a study of human T cells and chemical hapten exposure (dated by TCRdb to the early 2020s). As for the study more broadly: For sensitization, 2% DPC in acetone was applied to an approximately 2 cm by approximately 2 cm area of upper inner arm skin. Throughout the roughly 24-week study period, patients were also given weekly therapeutic DPC doses on the scalp. Patch testing was performed on the upper back with Finn chambers containing 0.01% DPC, and the patch tests were scored after 6 days according to International Contact Dermatitis Research Group standards. Most of the patients in the cohort were female, and the cohort covered alopecia areata with under or over 50% scalp involvement, alopecia totalis and alopecia universalis. Libraries were pooled for sequencing, and variation in per-sample TCR yields was attributed mainly to small differences in library volumes within the pool. In alopecia patients, the study followed how the peripheral blood TCR repertoire changed in vivo over primary and secondary sensitization to diphenylcyclopropenone (DPC), a hapten. Patient blood was sampled pre-sensitization (week 0) and at 2, 6 and about 24 weeks after DPC sensitization. Nearly 30 alopecia patients provided blood for TCR sequencing at one to four time points (pre-sensitization, 2, 6 and 24 weeks). On the study overall, not on this receptor specifically: Because every patient had alopecia, a presumed autoimmune disease, the patients' immune response might differ from that of healthy individuals. After repeated subsampling, changes were observed in the strength of the expansion versus patch-test correlation and in the threshold at which the correlation became significant. Patch test score correlated positively with the number of PT1 expanded TCRs, reaching significance at thresholds 8, 16 and 32 but not at 4. Significantly more large CDR3 similarity clusters were formed by expanded TCRs than by pre-sensitization or healthy control sets, consistent with antigen-driven responses. DPC sensitization did not change the number of TCRs with a frequency above 1 in 1000, and there was no evidence of changes in global repertoire structure.

This clonotype was detected ten times or more. What antigen it recognizes has not been identified. One base away there is no much larger clone; base qualities are not given. Library prep was done by RACE. The instrument given in TCRdb is NextSeq 500. Library preparation attached unique molecular identifiers to individual cDNA molecules for quantitative, reproducible TCR counting. For every blood RNA sample, sequencing covered both the TCR alpha and TCR beta chains. In the authors' own workflow: A median of roughly 99,000 TCRs per sample was observed, with a range of 23,224 to 690,600. V, J and CDR3 annotation of the TCR reads was carried out using the Decombinator software suite. For the PS versus PT1 abundance plots, all samples were subsampled to the same number of TCRs (28,000). TCRs were defined as expanded if absent before sensitization and observed at least eight times at the 2-week time point. TCRdb's own reprocessing of the public reads used fastp at Q25 and MiXCR and kept productive beta chains. Each CDR3 protein appears once, grouped with its most common genes and DNA. None of the V and J calls come from the authors' own analysis; TCRdb made them. The sample data list around 110,000 distinct CDR3 sequences, and around 11% of these were observed just once. The ten biggest clones cover 2% to 2.5% of the sample.

Inclusive of the bounding cysteine and phenylalanine, the CDR3 is 13 residues long. Just CDR3 DNA is preserved here, 39 bases in frame from base 1. A distance of 12 bases separates the germline ends of V and J, which lose 8 bases and 1 base respectively. The meaning of the sample's time point label: patch test 3, about 24 weeks after DPC sensitization. The label giving this sample's treatment or condition can be read as: therapeutic diphenylcyclopropenone sensitization with weekly scalp DPC. At every patch-test visit, the blood draw took place before the patch test was put on. Patients were considered eligible if aged 18 to 70, diagnosed with alopecia and deemed suitable for DPC therapy, and patients were excluded if pregnant. Total RNA was extracted from unfractionated whole blood collected in Tempus Blood RNA tubes.

This sequence uses TRBV12-3 or TRBV12-4 and TRBJ2-7; the D gene remains uncertain. This clonotype originated in a woman aged 50 to 60 with alopecia areata. Some clones in this sample may be carry-over from other donors' samples. This sample comprised whole blood, obtained in connection with sensitization to the hapten diphenylcyclopropenone (DPC). The sequenced DNA is TGTGCCAGCGGATCAGGCGCATCCTACGAGCAGTACTTC. It codes for CASGSGASYEQYF.